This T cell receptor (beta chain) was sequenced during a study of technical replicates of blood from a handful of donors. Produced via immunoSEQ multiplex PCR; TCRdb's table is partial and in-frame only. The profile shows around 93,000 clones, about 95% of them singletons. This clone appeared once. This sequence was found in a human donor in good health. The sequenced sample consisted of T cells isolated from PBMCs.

For the CDR3, the DNA is TGTGCCAGCAGTGAAATCCTAGCGGGATCCTACGAGCAGTACTTC. Translating it yields CASSEILAGSYEQYF. The chain employs TRBV6-1 and TRBJ2-7, with 9 bases aligning to TRBD2. The CDR3 sequence is 15 residues long. With V trimmed by 2 bases and J by 1 base, 3 bases remained unmatched. The germline gives CDR1 MNHNS, CDR2 SASEGT.